This note documents a single T cell receptor beta chain sequence. Its antigen is currently unknown. The data are from a study of cytomegalovirus exposure and HLA in healthy donors. Study-wide background: Around 77% of 398 genotyped donors fell in the Caucasian-associated ancestry cluster.

PCR employed 60 Vbeta and 13 Jbeta primers. Clones were read by immunoSEQ multiplex PCR, and TCRdb kept only the in-frame ones, dropping some. The sample lists approximately 110,000 clones; about 70% were seen once. Germline V gene lookup returns CDR1 MNHEY and CDR2 SVGAGI. This CDR3 contains 13 residues. J gave up 4 bases and V 5 bases, and 4 bases lay outside the gene matches. Study results and limitations: Among the sequence variants, a highly shared cluster was likely an artifact of sequencing. In vitro confirmation showed three CMV-associated chains to be CMV antigen specific. Earlier analysis looked at TCR beta V segments, and most were productive about 87% or about 30% of the time.

The TCR sequence derives from a man aged 25 to 45 in good health and CMV-seropositive. Material: PBMCs. The chain couples TRBV6-5 to TRBJ1-2, with 7 bases identical to TRBD1. This CDR3 reads CASSRQGIYGYTF. The CDR3 coding sequence is TGTGCCAGCAGTCGACAGGGTATCTATGGCTACACCTTC.